The 5 T cell receptor beta chains presented below share a single source sample, sequenced in a study of beta chain features in type 1 diabetes (dated by TCRdb to 2017 to 2018). The method behind the library was the immunoSEQ multiplex PCR assay. All of the isolated RNA was reverse transcribed with the High Capacity cDNA Reverse Transcription Kit, so expressed TCRB transcripts were sequenced. Not all clones reach the TCRdb copy of this immuneACCESS table, which keeps in-frame sequences only. Checked studies attribute under half of the gap to unresolved V genes and leave the rest unexplained. For this sample there are around 500,000 clones; roughly 11% appear just once. The ten largest clones add up to approximately 0.05% of the sample. Sequencing input: naive CD4+ T cells from blood. Explained via the paper, the cell subset or site label denotes: true naive CD4+ T cells. These receptors came from a woman aged 18-35 years in good health.

This clone was counted only a few times. This chain links TRBV7-9 with TRBJ1-1; D is possibly TRBD1 (5 bases). The CDR3 is made up of 14 amino acids. V lost 0 bases, J lost 3 bases, and 8 bases lay in between. Germline CDR1 and CDR2: SEHNR and FQNEAQ (reference sequence). The DNA for the CDR3 is TGTGCCAGCAGCTTAGCAGGCAGGGACACTGAAGCTTTCTTT. Protein sequence: CASSLAGRDTEAFF.

V is TRBV29-1 and J is TRBJ1-4, with a tentative D call TRBD1 (5 bases). The germline gives CDR1 SQVTM, CDR2 ANQGSEA. V lost 7 bases to trimming and J lost 4 bases, with 22 bases between them. This CDR3 is built from 16 residues. CDR3 in amino acids: CSAGRAPGGINEKLFF. CDR3 bases: TGCAGCGCCGGCCGGGCCCCGGGGGGGATTAATGAAAAACTGTTTTTT.

This sequence joins TRBV5-1 and TRBJ2-3; possibly TRBD1 for D (5 bases). This CDR3 is built from 18 residues. Trimming removed 0 bases from V and 3 bases from J, with 20 bases in between. Germline V gene data show CDR1 as SGHRS and CDR2 as YFSETQ. As DNA, the CDR3 is TGCGCCAGCAGCTTGGTCTTTGGCAGGGCTTCTTATACAGATACGCAGTATTTT. This gives the protein CASSLVFGRASYTDTQYF.

The chain combines TRBV6-5 with TRBJ2-2; the D gene is possibly TRBD1 (6 bases). The CDR3 is 16 residues long. Deletions cut 4 bases from V and 4 bases from J, with 16 bases between. Germline loops: CDR1 MNHEY, CDR2 SVGAGI. CDR3 protein: CASSSTGWYGTGELFF. The CDR3 DNA sequence: TGTGCCAGCAGTTCCACAGGGTGGTACGGCACCGGGGAGCTGTTTTTT.

This clone was recorded a few times. CDR3 amino acids: CASSKGLAGSTDTQYF. The CDR3 bases are TGTGCCAGCAGTAAGGGACTAGCGGGGAGCACAGATACGCAGTATTTT. V usage is TRBV5-4 and J usage is TRBJ2-3, with TRBD2 matching 13 bases. The CDR3 has 16 amino acids. Trimming removed 5 bases from V and 0 bases from J; junction bases left unmatched: 3. Germline lookup yields CDR1 SGHNT and CDR2 YYREEE (reference sequence).